One sample yielded the 26 T cell receptor beta chains listed below, sequenced in a study of blood T cell repertoires in COVID-19. Measured with immunoSEQ multiplex PCR; TCRdb has only the in-frame clones, and not every one. Of 84,000 or so clones in the sample, about 83% are singletons; the top ten hold roughly 6.3%. Input material: peripheral blood. The source is a man between 65 and 80 years old with COVID-19, enrolled during active disease.

The J gene is TRBJ1-2, the V gene TRBV6-5, with a possible D match to TRBD1 (5 bases). This CDR3 spans 15 amino acids. V lost 5 bases, J lost 8 bases, and 21 bases lay in between. Germline V gene lookup returns CDR1 MNHEY and CDR2 SVGAGI. CDR3 protein: CASSRWGGASKGYTF. The CDR3, as DNA: TGTGCCAGCAGTCGGTGGGGAGGGGCGTCTAAGGGCTACACCTTC.

The chain combines TRBV21-1 with TRBJ2-7; the D call of TRBD1 is as the table states it, not checked on the DNA. TRBV21-1 is a listed pseudogene. The CDR3 runs 18 residues. The CDR3 spells CASSKEKQGRYSSYEQYF. CDR3 nucleotide sequence: TGTGCCAGCAGCAAAGAAAAACAGGGCCGATACAGCTCCTACGAGCAGTACTTC.

The chain is built from TRBV6-2 or TRBV6-3 and TRBJ2-1; D perhaps matches TRBD1 (5 bases). V was trimmed by 6 bases and J by 6 bases, leaving 18 bases between them. The CDR3 is 15 amino acids. CDR1 and CDR2 from the germline V gene are MNHEY and SVGEGT. The DNA of the CDR3 is TGTGCCAGCAGCCCTCAGTGGTTTCAGGGCAATGAGCAGTTCTTC. Its translation: CASSPQWFQGNEQFF.

This clone appeared a few times. The V call is TRBV30, the J call TRBJ1-6; D possibly corresponds to TRBD1 (5 bases). CDR3 length: 14 amino acids. The germline gives CDR1 GTSNPN, CDR2 SVGIG (reference sequence). Trimming left V 0 bases short and J 5 bases short, with 8 bases between. CDR3 coding DNA: TGTGCCTGGAGTGTAGACAGCAATAATTCACCCCTCCACTTT. Its translation is CAWSVDSNNSPLHF.

This chain links TRBV2 with TRBJ1-5; tentatively, D is TRBD1 (6 bases). This CDR3 spans 15 amino acids. In germline, CDR1 is SNHLY, CDR2 FYNNEI. V was shortened by 3 bases and J by 6 bases, with 15 bases between the two germline ends. The CDR3 bases are TGTGCCAGCAGTGATTCGGTACAGGGTGGTCAGCCCCAGCATTTT. Its protein product is CASSDSVQGGQPQHF.

The chain is built from TRBV18 and TRBJ2-2; tentative D call: TRBD2 (5 bases). Between the trimmed V and J ends, which lost 10 bases and 2 bases, there was a span of 17 bases. The CDR3 has 15 amino acids. CDR1 KGHSH and CDR2 LQKENI come from the germline V gene. The CDR3 region is CATRDDRSNTGELFF. CDR3 in DNA: TGTGCCACCCGGGATGATCGCAGCAACACCGGGGAGCTGTTTTTT.

V and J are TRBV5-6 and TRBJ1-1; the D is unclear. There are 13 residues in the CDR3. Germline lookup yields CDR1 SGHDT and CDR2 YYEEEE. V was pared by 3 bases and J by 5 bases, with 11 bases between. Written as DNA, the CDR3 is TGTGCCAGCAGCTCCCTTGGGAGAACTGAAGCTTTCTTT. As protein: CASSSLGRTEAFF. The full variable domain, with the rest looked up from reference TRBV5-6 and TRBJ1-1, is DAGVTQSPTHLIKTRGQQVTLRCSPKSGHDTVSWYQQALGQGPQFIFQYYEEEERQRGNFPDRFSGHQFPNYSSELNVNALLLGDSALYLCASSSLGRTEAFFGQGTRLTVV.

The CDR3 DNA reads as TGTGCCAGCAGCGTCTCCCCTAGCGGATACTACAATGAGCAGTTCTTC. Translating it yields CASSVSPSGYYNEQFF. This sequence joins TRBV9 and TRBJ2-1; 7 bases are a match to TRBD2. This CDR3 is built from 16 residues. Germline CDR1 SGDLS, CDR2 YYNGEE. V was pared by 2 bases and J by 3 bases, with 8 bases of the junction left unmatched.

This clone appeared a few times. The rearrangement links TRBV28 to TRBJ1-3; 7 bases are a match to TRBD1. CDR3 length equals 16 residues. The germline gives CDR1 MDHEN, CDR2 SYDVKM. Trimming cost V 2 bases and J 4 bases; bases outside gene matches: 8. This chain's CDR3 is CASSLPWTGGGNTIYF. Here the CDR3 DNA reads TGTGCCAGCAGTTTACCGTGGACAGGTGGGGGAAACACCATATATTTT.

The rearrangement uses TRBV15 and TRBJ1-1, with 11 bases matching TRBD1. The CDR3 is made up of 16 amino acids. Germline CDR1 reads LNHNV; CDR2 reads YYDKDF (reference sequence). Trimming cost V 4 bases and J 5 bases; bases outside gene matches: 9. The CDR3 DNA reads TGTGCCACCAGCAAGGAAGGACAGGGGGCAGGAACTGAAGCTTTCTTT. Translating gives CATSKEGQGAGTEAFF.

This rearrangement joins TRBV5-5 to TRBJ1-1; 11 bases are shared with TRBD1. V was pared by 0 bases and J by 6 bases, with 7 bases of the junction left unmatched. Germline V gene lookup returns CDR1 SGHKS and CDR2 YYEKEE (reference sequence). The length of the CDR3 is 16 residues. CDR3 in DNA: TGTGCCAGCAGCTTGGCCGGGACAGGGGGATTAGCTGAAGCTTTCTTT. Translation: CASSLAGTGGLAEAFF.

This sequence joins TRBV4-3 and TRBJ1-1; D remains unclear. Germline-derived CDR1 and CDR2 are LGHNA and YSLEER. Trimming left V 2 bases short and J 1 base short, with 2 bases between. This CDR3 is 12 amino acids long. CDR3 loop: CASSQQNTEAFF. DNA for the CDR3: TGCGCCAGCAGCCAACAGAACACTGAAGCTTTCTTT.

This CDR3 is CASSQVHRLAPAYEQYF. DNA for the CDR3: TGTGCCAGCAGCCAAGTCCATCGGCTAGCGCCTGCCTACGAGCAGTACTTC. The chain is built from TRBV3-1 (or the pseudogene TRBV3-2) and TRBJ2-7, with D tentatively TRBD2 (6 bases). The length of the CDR3 is 17 residues. Trimming stripped 1 base from V and 2 bases from J, with 18 bases between. The germline V gene encodes CDR1 LGHDT and CDR2 YNNKEL (reference sequence).

This clone was detected once. This sequence joins TRBV5-1 and TRBJ2-4; 7 bases are shared with TRBD1. Looked up from germline, CDR1 is SGHRS and CDR2 is YFSETQ. This CDR3 spans 13 amino acids. With 4 bases clipped from V and 7 bases from J, the junction kept 5 bases outside the gene matches. As DNA, the CDR3 is TGCGCCAGCAGCACAGGACAGGACAACATTCAGTACTTC. This sequence encodes CASSTGQDNIQYF. Full variable domain (missing parts from reference TRBV5-1 and TRBJ2-4): KAGVTQTPRYLIKTRGQQVTLSCSPISGHRSVSWYQQTPGQGLQFLFEYFSETQRNKGNFPGRFSGRQFSNSRSEMNVSTLELGDSALYLCASSTGQDNIQYFGAGTRLSVL.

J is TRBJ2-2 and V is TRBV15, with a weak D call TRBD2 (5 bases). The CDR3 has 15 residues. Germline values: CDR1 LNHNV, CDR2 YYDKDF (reference sequence). The ends were cut back, 1 base at V and 4 bases at J, with 10 bases in the middle. Here the CDR3 reads CATSRVRAGTGELFF. The CDR3, as DNA: TGTGCCACCAGCAGAGTTAGGGCGGGCACCGGGGAGCTGTTTTTT.

This chain connects TRBV9 to TRBJ2-1; TRBD1 agrees at 7 bases. Germline CDR1 and CDR2: SGDLS and YYNGEE. The CDR3 has 15 amino acids. V was pared by 0 bases and J by 3 bases, with 3 bases of the junction left unmatched. DNA of the CDR3: TGTGCCAGCAGCGTAGACGGGACAGACTACAATGAGCAGTTCTTC. Its protein product is CASSVDGTDYNEQFF.

This clone was counted only a few times. The rearrangement uses TRBV12-3 or TRBV12-4 and TRBJ1-6; perhaps TRBD1 as D (5 bases). Deletions cut 5 bases from V and 10 bases from J, with 12 bases between. The CDR3 loop spans 13 amino acids. CDR3 sequence reads: CASSPGGFSPLHF. CDR3 DNA sequence: TGTGCCAGCAGTCCCGGGGGGTTCTCACCCCTCCACTTT.

The CDR3 region has the DNA TGTGCCAGCAGCCTGAGACAGGGGGGTGGCTACACCTTC. As protein: CASSLRQGGGYTF. This chain connects TRBV7-9 to TRBJ1-2; 9 bases agree with TRBD1. J was trimmed by 7 bases and V by 5 bases; bases with no gene match: 5. This CDR3 has 13 residues. Germline values: CDR1 SEHNR, CDR2 FQNEAQ (reference sequence).

The chain uses TRBV6-2 or TRBV6-3 and TRBJ2-1; the match to TRBD2 covers 7 bases. Per germline, CDR1 MNHEY and CDR2 SVGEGT. V lost 5 bases to trimming and J lost 7 bases; unmatched junction nucleotides: 14. This CDR3 contains 16 residues. In nucleotides, the CDR3 is TGTGCCAGCAGTGAGTGGGAGGGCCTCCCCGCGAATGAGCAGTTCTTC. Protein sequence: CASSEWEGLPANEQFF.

V gene TRBV18 combines with J gene TRBJ1-3; no clear D. The CDR3 spans 14 residues. V was shortened by 0 bases and J by 6 bases, with 9 bases between the two germline ends. Germline V lookup: CDR1 KGHSH, CDR2 LQKENI. The CDR3 nucleotides are TGTGCCAGCTCACCACCTTCCAGGCCAAACACCATATATTTT. Translated, it gives CASSPPSRPNTIYF. Full variable domain (rest looked up from reference TRBV18 and TRBJ1-3): NAGVMQNPRHLVRRRGQEARLRCSPMKGHSHVYWYRQLPEEGLKFMVYLQKENIIDESGMPKERFSAEFPKEGPSILRIQQVVRGDSAAYFCASSPPSRPNTIYFGEGSWLTVV.

This clone was observed once. This chain connects TRBV5-1 to TRBJ2-7; 11 nucleotides line up with TRBD1. The junction had 3 bases not matched to a gene; V was cut back by 0 bases and J by 10 bases. This CDR3 has 13 amino acids. Germline V CDR1 and CDR2: SGHRS, YFSETQ. The CDR3 nucleotides read TGCGCCAGCAGCTTGGGGGACAGGGGGTCACAGTACTTC. This codes for CASSLGDRGSQYF.

This sequence joins TRBV4-1 and TRBJ1-1; no clear D gene. The CDR3 length is 15 residues. V lost 1 base to trimming and J lost 4 bases, with 13 bases between them. Germline values: CDR1 MGHRA, CDR2 YSYEKL. In DNA, the CDR3 is TGCGCCAGCAGCCAAGTTGTCGGGAGTCGCACTGAAGCTTTCTTT. Amino acid sequence: CASSQVVGSRTEAFF.

The genes are TRBV21-1 and TRBJ2-1; the table's D call, TRBD2, has no DNA check behind it. TRBV21-1 is flagged as a pseudogene. The CDR3 spans 16 residues. The CDR3 DNA follows: TGTGCCAGCAGCAAACCGGCTAGCGGGAGGCGAAATGAGCAGTTCTTC. It is translated as CASSKPASGRRNEQFF.

The chain carries TRBV28 and TRBJ1-5; no reliable D call. The CDR3 has 13 amino acids. In germline, CDR1 is MDHEN, CDR2 SYDVKM. V was trimmed by 2 bases and J by 4 bases, leaving 6 bases between them. This CDR3 is CASSLPLNQPQHF. CDR3 bases: TGTGCCAGCAGTTTACCCTTAAATCAGCCCCAGCATTTT.

J is TRBJ2-7 and V is TRBV5-6; TRBD1 matches 9 bases. Per germline, CDR1 SGHDT and CDR2 YYEEEE. There are 14 residues in the CDR3. V lost 5 bases, J lost 1 base, and 4 bases stayed unmatched. CDR3 region: CASSFGTGSYEQYF. In nucleotides, the CDR3 is TGTGCCAGCAGTTTCGGGACAGGGTCCTACGAGCAGTACTTC.

Comments on this clone: Other DNA sequences in the same sample also yield this CDR3. The V and J genes are TRBV19 and TRBJ2-7; 10 bases align to TRBD2. The CDR3 contains 15 residues. V lost 1 base, J lost 2 bases, and 2 bases stayed unmatched. Germline assignment: CDR1 LNHDA and CDR2 SQIVND (reference sequence). The CDR3 loop reads CASSIGLAGAYEQYF. DNA for the CDR3: TGTGCCAGTAGTATAGGTCTAGCGGGAGCCTACGAGCAGTACTTC.